Below, one T cell receptor (beta chain) is given with its context. Its target antigen remains unknown. Nothing much larger sits one base from this clone, and base qualities are not available. The data were taken from a study of sequential checkpoint blockade in melanoma (dated by TCRdb to about 2019). Looking at the study overall: In a 1:1 randomization, patients received either first-line nivolumab then ipilimumab (arm A) or ipilimumab then nivolumab (arm B). About three quarters of the matched pre- and post-treatment tumor biopsy pairs came from the same lesion. For twenty-two patients, matched tumor biopsies were taken both before treatment and at week 13, after single-agent nivolumab (arm A) or ipilimumab (arm B). Maintenance nivolumab came after both trial sequences. DNA from 91 pretreatment melanoma tumor samples underwent TCRbeta immunosequencing. The research as a whole found: Validation of the response-prediction model combining TCR metrics and mutation burden is needed in larger, independent patient cohorts. In the nivolumab-first arm (arm A), an association was found between pretreatment tumor TIL clonality and response (P = .04). Achieving clinical benefit was about 30 times more likely for patients whose tumor T-cell fraction and clonality increased by week 13. Within-arm analyses of tumor T-cell fraction were constrained by small sample sizes and reduced statistical power. PD-L1 staining and CD8+ T-cell counts correlated with tumor T-cell fraction and clonality, whereas mutational load did not.

TCRbeta CDR3 regions were immunosequenced from genomic DNA with the immunoSEQ Assay. Prior to high-throughput sequencing, genomic DNA was amplified by bias-controlled multiplex PCR. Per the source publication's procedure: To quantify the absolute abundance of each unique TCRbeta CDR3 region, the sequences were collapsed and filtered. Clonality, defined as 1 minus Pielou's evenness, was calculated using only productive rearrangements. Tumor T-cell fraction was computed by normalizing TCRbeta template counts to usable DNA, estimated from several housekeeping genes. A previously published method was used to identify clones with significantly greater frequencies in on-treatment samples than in baseline samples. Not all clones reach the TCRdb copy of this immuneACCESS table, which keeps in-frame sequences only. Checked studies attribute under half of the gap to unresolved V genes and leave the rest unexplained. The V and J calls and clone size are taken from that table; D and trimming were inferred from the DNA. In all, the sample holds about 11,000 clones, and more than 25% of those were seen once. Jointly, the top ten make up around 28% of the sample.

The treatment or condition label of this sample denotes: randomized to nivolumab then ipilimumab (arm A) or the reverse (arm B). None of the trial patients had been given prior DNA-damaging chemotherapy. Samples came from patients with melanoma in CheckMate 064, a randomized, open-label phase II trial of sequential checkpoint blockade. Genomic DNA from formalin-fixed paraffin-embedded (FFPE) tissue samples served as the input for tumor TCR sequencing. The CDR3 has 16 amino acids, counting the end cysteine and phenylalanine. The sequence is cut down to CDR3 DNA, 48 bases in frame from base 1. After removal of 2 bases from V and 1 base from J, the junction retains 9 bases not matched to a gene. CDR1 and CDR2 were assigned from the germline V gene as SGHRS and YFSETQ.

Here the chain combines TRBV5-1 and TRBJ2-7, with 7 junctional bases fitting TRBD1. The sample was tumor tissue (inferred from file names), taken from a patient given nivolumab and ipilimumab in sequence. The sequence was obtained from a human donor with melanoma. The CDR3: CASSLKPGQKSYEQYF. The nucleotide sequence reads TGCGCCAGCAGCTTAAAACCGGGACAGAAGTCCTACGAGCAGTACTTC.